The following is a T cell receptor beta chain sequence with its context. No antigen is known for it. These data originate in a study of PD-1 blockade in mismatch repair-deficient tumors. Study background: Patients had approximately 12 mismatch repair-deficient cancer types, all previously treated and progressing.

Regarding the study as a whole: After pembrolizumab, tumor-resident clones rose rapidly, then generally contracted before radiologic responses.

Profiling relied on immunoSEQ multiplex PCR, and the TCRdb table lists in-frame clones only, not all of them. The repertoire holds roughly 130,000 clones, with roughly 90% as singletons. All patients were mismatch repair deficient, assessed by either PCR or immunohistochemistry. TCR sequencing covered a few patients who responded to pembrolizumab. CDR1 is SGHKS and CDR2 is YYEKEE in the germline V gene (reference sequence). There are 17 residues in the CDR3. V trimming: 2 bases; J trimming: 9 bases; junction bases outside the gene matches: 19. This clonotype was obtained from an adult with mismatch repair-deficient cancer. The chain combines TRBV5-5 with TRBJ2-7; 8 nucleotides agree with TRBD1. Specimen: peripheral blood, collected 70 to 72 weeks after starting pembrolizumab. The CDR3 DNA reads TGTGCCAGCAGCTTTAGTCTGGGGCAGGGGGCTTCTACTGGGCAGTACTTC. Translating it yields CASSFSLGQGASTGQYF.